Following are 19 T cell receptor beta chains from one sample sequenced in a study of graft-versus-host responses after intestinal transplantation. The antigens for these receptors are not known. TCRdb's table, derived via immunoSEQ multiplex PCR, lists solely in-frame clones and lacks some. The sample has roughly 100,000 clones, about 90% seen once; the top ten hold roughly 0.9%. Sequencing was performed on unstimulated CD4+ T cells sorted from spleen or lymph node cells, taken before intestinal transplant. The receptor source for this set is a human donor who received an intestinal transplant.

The chain has TRBV30 and TRBJ2-3; TRBD2 is a possible D gene (7 bases). Germline CDR1 and CDR2: GTSNPN and SVGIG (reference sequence). This CDR3 comprises 14 residues. V was pared by 4 bases and J by 0 bases, with 11 bases between. CDR3 in DNA: TGTGCCTGGACCGCGGGGGCTAGCACAGATACGCAGTATTTT. It codes for CAWTAGASTDTQYF.

The chain joins TRBV27 to TRBJ2-3, with no clear D. This CDR3 is built from 16 residues. From germline, CDR1 is MNHEY and CDR2 SMNVEV (reference sequence). V gave up 2 bases and J gave up 0 bases, with 12 bases separating them. The CDR3 nucleotides read TGTGCCAGCAGTTTAACAAGGGAATCTAGCACAGATACGCAGTATTTT. Protein sequence: CASSLTRESSTDTQYF.

This chain links TRBV21-1 with TRBJ2-7; the D segment call TRBD1 is taken from the table without a DNA check. TRBV21-1 is annotated as a pseudogene. The CDR3 totals 13 residues. CDR3 amino acids: CASRGQRNYEQYF. The DNA of the CDR3 is TGTGCCAGCAGGGGACAGCGAAACTACGAGCAGTACTTC.

The rearrangement links TRBV18 to TRBJ1-2, with D unresolved. The CDR3 is 15 residues long. V was trimmed by 2 bases and J by 2 bases, leaving 12 bases between them. Germline V gene lookup returns CDR1 KGHSH and CDR2 LQKENI. The CDR3 sequence is CASSPASMPNYGYTF. The CDR3 coding sequence is TGTGCCAGCTCACCAGCGTCCATGCCGAACTATGGCTACACCTTC. Using reference TRBV18 and TRBJ1-2 for the parts outside the CDR3, the full variable domain is NAGVMQNPRHLVRRRGQEARLRCSPMKGHSHVYWYRQLPEEGLKFMVYLQKENIIDESGMPKERFSAEFPKEGPSILRIQQVVRGDSAAYFCASSPASMPNYGYTFGSGTRLTVV.

The chain recombines TRBV18 with TRBJ1-1, with D maybe TRBD1 (5 bases). V was trimmed by 0 bases and J by 2 bases, leaving 13 bases between them. The CDR3 is 16 amino acids. Germline V gives CDR1 KGHSH, CDR2 LQKENI. In DNA, the CDR3 is TGTGCCAGCTCACCACCTGGGACGCAAGGAAACACTGAAGCTTTCTTT. It codes for CASSPPGTQGNTEAFF.

This rearrangement joins TRBV19 to TRBJ2-6; TRBD1 matches 7 bases. This CDR3 contains 18 residues. Losses at the gene ends were 3 bases for V and 0 bases for J; bases not matched to a gene: 8. The germline CDR1 and CDR2 sequences are LNHDA and SQIVND (reference sequence). DNA for the CDR3: TGTGCCAGTAGTATCAAGGGACAGTTCGACTCTGGGGCCAACGTCCTGACTTTC. Translation: CASSIKGQFDSGANVLTF.

The rearrangement links TRBV5-1 to TRBJ2-5; tentative D call: TRBD2 (6 bases). The CDR3 is 14 residues long. Per the germline V gene, CDR1 is SGHRS and CDR2 is YFSETQ. With 0 bases removed from V and 4 bases from J, the gap between germline ends came to 10 bases. The CDR3 spells CASSLEVGGETQYF. CDR3 nucleotides: TGCGCCAGCAGCTTGGAGGTGGGAGGAGAGACCCAGTACTTC.

With respect to this clone: Other DNA variants within this sample encode the same CDR3. V and J are TRBV4-1 and TRBJ2-1; TRBD2 aligns across 8 bases. The CDR3 covers 15 residues. Germline V gene sequence: CDR1 MGHRA, CDR2 YSYEKL. The V segment lost 1 base and the J segment 5 bases; nucleotides outside the gene matches: 4. CDR3 residues: CASSQAGGRNNEQFF. CDR3 nucleotide sequence: TGCGCCAGCAGCCAAGCGGGCGGGAGGAACAATGAGCAGTTCTTC.

The chain uses TRBV19 and TRBJ2-5; 7 nucleotides line up with TRBD1. The CDR3 consists of 14 residues. The junction had 5 bases not matched to a gene; V was cut back by 2 bases and J by 5 bases. Germline CDR1 and CDR2: LNHDA and SQIVND (reference sequence). DNA of the CDR3: TGTGCCAGTAGTATATCCGGACAGGAGGAGACCCAGTACTTC. This translates into CASSISGQEETQYF.

This clone came up a few times. V is TRBV2 and J is TRBJ2-2, with 11 bases lining up with TRBD2. The CDR3 is 15 amino acids. V lost 4 bases to trimming and J lost 7 bases; unmatched junction nucleotides: 5. The germline gives CDR1 SNHLY, CDR2 FYNNEI. CDR3 bases: TGTGCCAGCAGTGTACTAGCGGGAGCCGTCGGGGAGCTGTTTTTT. Amino acids: CASSVLAGAVGELFF. The full variable domain, its missing parts supplied by reference TRBV2 and TRBJ2-2, is EPEVTQTPSHQVTQMGQEVILRCVPISNHLYFYWYRQILGQKVEFLVSFYNNEISEKSEIFDDQFSVERPDGSNFTLKIRSTKLEDSAMYFCASSVLAGAVGELFFGEGSRLTVL.

This sequence joins TRBV7-9 and TRBJ1-1, with TRBD1 as a possible D gene (5 bases). The V end lost 1 base, the J end lost 1 base, and 10 bases lay between the germline ends. The CDR3 is 15 residues long. Germline lookup yields CDR1 SEHNR and CDR2 FQNEAQ (reference sequence). In DNA form, the CDR3 reads TGTGCCAGCAGCTTAGGGACAACGGGGAACACTGAAGCTTTCTTT. Its protein product is CASSLGTTGNTEAFF.

The chain couples TRBV6-6 to TRBJ1-1; no firm D call. CDR3 size: 13 residues. With 1 base removed from V and 5 bases from J, the gap between germline ends came to 8 bases. Germline loops: CDR1 MNHNY, CDR2 SVGAGI (reference sequence). The CDR3 loop reads CASSYYGDTEAFF. The CDR3 DNA sequence: TGTGCCAGCAGTTACTATGGGGATACTGAAGCTTTCTTT.

The V and J genes are TRBV2 and TRBJ1-1, with TRBD1 matching over 7 bases. The CDR3 spans 14 residues. The ends lost 6 bases at V and 3 bases at J; junction bases unmatched: 7. Germline V gives CDR1 SNHLY, CDR2 FYNNEI. The chain's CDR3 is CASRLGQVYTEAFF. CDR3 nucleotide sequence: TGTGCCAGCAGGTTAGGACAGGTCTACACTGAAGCTTTCTTT.

The CDR3 coding sequence is TGTGCCAGCAGTTTAGATTGGGGGAACACCGGGGAGCTGTTTTTT. This codes for CASSLDWGNTGELFF. The rearrangement joins TRBV27 to TRBJ2-2; the D is unclear. The CDR3 length is 15 residues. Germline CDR1 reads MNHEY; CDR2 reads SMNVEV (reference sequence). Trimming took 2 bases from V and 1 from J, leaving 8 bases between them.

The CDR3 here is CASTQPPGTGGSGANVLTF. DNA for the CDR3: TGTGCCAGCACTCAACCCCCCGGGACAGGGGGCTCTGGGGCCAACGTCCTGACTTTC. This chain connects TRBV7-9 to TRBJ2-6; 11 nucleotides agree with TRBD1. The CDR3 is made up of 19 amino acids. The germline V gene encodes CDR1 SEHNR and CDR2 FQNEAQ (reference sequence). The J segment lost 0 bases and the V segment lost 7 bases, leaving 11 bases of the junction unmatched. The full variable domain, its missing parts supplied by reference TRBV7-9 and TRBJ2-6, is DTGVSQNPRHKITKRGQNVTFRCDPISEHNRLYWYRQTLGQGPEFLTYFQNEAQLEKSRLLSDRFSAERPKGSFSTLEIQRTEQGDSAMYLCASTQPPGTGGSGANVLTFGAGSRLTVL.

V is TRBV28 and J is TRBJ2-1; D remains ambiguous. V shed 4 bases and J shed 0 bases, with 7 bases lying between them. Germline CDR1 and CDR2: MDHEN and SYDVKM. The CDR3 covers 14 residues. Here the CDR3 DNA reads TGTGCCAGCAGTTCGGGCGGCTCCTACAATGAGCAGTTCTTC. Protein sequence: CASSSGGSYNEQFF.

This clone was recorded a few times. The chain joins TRBV6-5 to TRBJ1-1, with 7 positions matching TRBD1. The length of the CDR3 is 15 residues. Unmatched junction bases numbered 4, after V lost 2 bases and J lost 1 base. CDR1 and CDR2 from the germline V gene are MNHEY and SVGAGI. The CDR3 protein is CASSYVGTENTEAFF. Written as DNA, the CDR3 is TGTGCCAGCAGTTACGTAGGGACAGAGAACACTGAAGCTTTCTTT.

The chain carries TRBV7-6 and TRBJ2-5, with D uncertain. The CDR3 is made up of 13 amino acids. Trimming took off 2 bases at V and 3 bases at J, with 7 bases between the two ends. CDR1 SGHVS and CDR2 FNYEAQ come from the germline V gene. DNA for the CDR3: TGTGCCAGCAGCTTACGGCGGAAAGAGACCCAGTACTTC. Residues: CASSLRRKETQYF.

On this clone itself: The same CDR3 can be traced to other DNA sequences in this sample. The chain carries TRBV2 and TRBJ2-5; D gene unclear. Germline values: CDR1 SNHLY, CDR2 FYNNEI. This CDR3 comprises 11 residues. Trimming took 6 bases from V and 2 from J, leaving 4 bases between them. CDR3 sequence reads: CASREQETQYF. CDR3 nucleotides: TGTGCCAGCAGAGAACAAGAGACCCAGTACTTC.